This T cell receptor beta chain was sequenced during a study of OX40 agonist ivuxolimab in advanced cancers. Study as a whole: Patients were treated with intravenous ivuxolimab, dosed at 0.01 to 10 mg/kg and infused every 2 weeks. Dose-escalation patients had hepatocellular carcinoma, melanoma, renal cell or head and neck cancer.

V lost 0 bases, J lost 4 bases, and 9 bases lay in between. CDR3 length: 15 amino acids. Germline V gives CDR1 SNHLY, CDR2 FYNNEI. The study, taken as a whole, reports: Mean expanded clone counts were higher in CD8+ than CD4+ T cells. At doses 0.1 to 3.0 mg/kg, CD4+ and CD8+ clones expanded.

On this clone: The target antigen is unknown.

Produced via immunoSEQ multiplex PCR; TCRdb's table is partial and in-frame only. The table lists 42,000 or so clones, 85% to 90% of them singletons. This sequence originates from an adult with an advanced solid tumor such as melanoma, head and neck, liver or kidney cancer. The chain carries TRBV2 and TRBJ1-4, with D unclear. The sample in question was CD4+ or CD8+ T cells sorted from blood, obtained in a trial of the OX40 agonist ivuxolimab. The CDR3: CASSEAWEGNEKLFF. In DNA form, the CDR3 reads TGTGCCAGCAGTGAAGCGTGGGAGGGTAATGAAAAACTGTTTTTT. Drawing the rest from reference TRBV2 and TRBJ1-4, the complete variable domain is EPEVTQTPSHQVTQMGQEVILRCVPISNHLYFYWYRQILGQKVEFLVSFYNNEISEKSEIFDDQFSVERPDGSNFTLKIRSTKLEDSAMYFCASSEAWEGNEKLFFGSGTQLSVL.